The 12 T cell receptor beta chains given below trace back to one sample, sequenced in a study of blood T cells in healthy people across ages. Next came a second PCR, run for about 6 to 12 cycles, which used a sample-barcoded 5' primer along with a J-beta primer mix. Using its own MiXCR run on the 5' RACE reads, TCRdb lists one record per CDR3 protein. The data contain approximately 1.5 million distinct CDR3 sequences, around 36% of them singletons. Sequenced: blood. The receptors shown here come from a woman aged 25 to 45 in good health.

About this clonotype: One end of the junction varies from germline; a read error may be responsible. The V gene is TRBV3-1, the J gene TRBJ2-1; no clear D. The CDR3 runs to 13 residues. Germline assignment: CDR1 LGHDT and CDR2 YNNKEL (reference sequence). The CDR3 DNA is TGTACCAGCAGCCCACCGTCCACGGGTGAGCAGTTCTTC. It specifies CTSSPPSTGEQFF.

V usage is TRBV30 and J usage is TRBJ1-5; weak D call: TRBD1 (5 bases). Germline V lookup: CDR1 GTSNPN, CDR2 SVGIG (reference sequence). CDR3 length equals 14 residues. Trimming removed 4 bases from V and 2 bases from J, with 12 bases in between. The CDR3 region is CAWNQGKGNQPQHF. CDR3 nucleotide sequence: TGTGCCTGGAATCAGGGCAAGGGCAATCAGCCCCAGCATTTT.

There are a few counts of this clonotype. The chain carries TRBV7-8 and TRBJ2-1, with 10 bases fitting TRBD2. Germline loops: CDR1 SGHVS, CDR2 FQNEAQ. Trimming cost V 1 base and J 6 bases; bases outside gene matches: 6. CDR3 length equals 16 residues. CDR3 sequence: CASSLVERGGSNEQFF. Written as DNA, the CDR3 is TGTGCCAGCAGCTTAGTCGAGCGGGGGGGGAGCAATGAGCAGTTCTTC.

This clonotype was picked up a small number of times. The J gene is TRBJ2-7, the V gene TRBV3-1, with D possibly TRBD2 on 6 matching bases. Germline CDR1 LGHDT, CDR2 YNNKEL (reference sequence). The CDR3 spans 15 residues. V was clipped by 2 bases and J by 2 bases, with 13 bases between them. The CDR3 region is CASSQLPGLTYEQYF. The CDR3, as DNA: TGTGCCAGCAGCCAACTACCGGGACTCACCTACGAGCAGTACTTC.

The V and J genes are TRBV5-1 and TRBJ1-1; weak D call: TRBD1 (6 bases). The CDR3 totals 15 residues. CDR1 is SGHRS, CDR2 YFSETQ, per germline. V shed 1 base and J shed 0 bases, with 10 bases lying between them. The CDR3 loop reads CASSLRGDMNTEAFF. The DNA for the CDR3 is TGCGCCAGCAGCTTGAGAGGGGACATGAACACTGAAGCTTTCTTT.

The rearrangement joins TRBV23-1 to TRBJ2-2; TRBD2 agrees at 10 bases. Being an ORF, TRBV23-1 has a function that is uncertain. With V trimmed by 6 bases and J by 5 bases, 3 bases remained unmatched. This CDR3 has 14 residues. The CDR3 protein is CASSASGGTGELFF. DNA for the CDR3: TGCGCCAGCAGCGCTAGCGGGGGTACCGGGGAGCTGTTTTTT.

Of note for this clonotype: Its ends do not fully match the called genes, so a read error is possible. V gene TRBV20-1 combines with J gene TRBJ2-1, with TRBD2 matching 13 bases. The CDR3 is 17 residues long. The germline gives CDR1 DFQATT, CDR2 SNEGSKA (reference sequence). The CDR3 bases are TGCAGTGCTACCGGGACTAGCGGGGAGTTTTCCTACAATGGGCAGTTCTTC. Protein: CSATGTSGEFSYNGQFF.

This clonotype was seen more than once but under ten times. The rearrangement links TRBV5-1 to TRBJ2-1; TRBD1 might be the D (5 bases). The CDR3 sequence is 15 residues long. Germline assignment: CDR1 SGHRS and CDR2 YFSETQ. V was trimmed by 4 bases and J by 3 bases, leaving 14 bases between them. For the CDR3, the DNA is TGCGCCAGCAGCAACACAGGAGTTTACTACAATGAGCAGTTCTTC. Translating gives CASSNTGVYYNEQFF.

The chain joins TRBV5-1 to TRBJ1-4; 12 bases align to TRBD1. The ends lost 0 bases at V and 3 bases at J; junction bases unmatched: 3. CDR1 is SGHRS and CDR2 is YFSETQ in the germline V gene. The CDR3 covers 17 residues. CDR3 in DNA: TGCGCCAGCAGCTTGGCGGGACAGGGGGCCTCTAATGAAAAACTGTTTTTT. Translation: CASSLAGQGASNEKLFF.

V is TRBV20-1 and J is TRBJ2-3; tentatively, D is TRBD1 or TRBD2 (6 bases each). Germline loops: CDR1 DFQATT, CDR2 SNEGSKA (reference sequence). The ends were cut back, 0 bases at V and 1 base at J, with 11 bases in the middle. The CDR3 is 15 residues long. The CDR3 sequence: CSARDHREGTDTQYF. The CDR3 coding sequence is TGCAGTGCTAGAGATCACAGGGAGGGCACAGATACGCAGTATTTT.

This chain uses TRBV30 with TRBJ1-1; D ambiguous. Germline CDR1 is GTSNPN and CDR2 is SVGIG (reference sequence). Trimming cost V 6 bases and J 1 base, with 9 bases left between them. The CDR3 length is 12 residues. The CDR3 DNA is TGTGCCTGCATGACCGAGAACACTGAAGCTTTCTTT. The encoded protein is CACMTENTEAFF.

The chain has TRBV12-3 or TRBV12-4 and TRBJ1-4; 10 bases line up with TRBD1. The trim removed 5 bases at V and 4 bases at J, leaving 13 bases unmatched. The CDR3 runs 18 residues. CDR3 nucleotides: TGTGCCAGCAGTCGGACAGGGGGGGTGGGGACCTATAATGAAAAACTGTTTTTT. Translated, it gives CASSRTGGVGTYNEKLFF.